These T cell receptor beta chains were read from a single sample in a study of control samples from healthy donors and cancer patients. This table comes from immunoSEQ multiplex PCR, and its TCRdb copy is limited to in-frame clones, with some not included. The data show 150,000 to 200,000 clones, 70% to 90% seen once. Sequencing was performed on blood. Receptors were obtained from a woman aged 30 to 39 in good health. Both conserved end residues are part of each CDR3. The D gene is left open where the match is weak. Part of the rows lack a size; the others show once, few, many or a class for expanded clones.

>TRBV14|.|TRBJ1-3|.
TGTGCCAGCAGCCAAGATCGGCGCCGACTAAACACCATATATTTT
CASSQDRRRLNTIYF
>TRBV28|.|TRBJ2-7|TRBD2
TGTGCCAGCAGTCCAGGTGGTAGCGGGAGCGGTGAGCAGTACTTC
CASSPGGSGSGEQYF
>TRBV4-2|.|TRBJ1-2|.
TGTGCCAGCAGCCAAACCCGGGACGATGGCTACACCTTC
CASSQTRDDGYTF
>TRBV6-5|.|TRBJ1-4|TRBD1
TGTGCCAGCAGAGAGGGACAGCTTAATGAAAAACTGTTTTTT
CASREGQLNEKLFF
>TRBV5-1|.|TRBJ2-6|.
TGCGCCAGCAGCCCTGGCCCTACGGGGGCCAACGTCCTGACTTTC
CASSPGPTGANVLTF
>TRBV29-1|.|TRBJ2-3|TRBD2
TGCAGCGTTGATTTAGGACTAGCGGGAACGCAGTATTTT
CSVDLGLAGTQYF
>TRBV6-2/TRBV6-3|.|TRBJ2-4|.
TGTGCCAGCAGTGCGAGAACTACCCCGCTATTGATGATAAACATTCAGTACTTC
CASSARTTPLLMINIQYF
>TRBV6-6|once|TRBJ2-7|TRBD1
TGTGCCAGCAGTTCAAGGACAGGGGTGCTCTACGAGCAGTACTTC
CASSSRTGVLYEQYF
>TRBV3-1/TRBV3-2|once|TRBJ2-5|TRBD1
TGTGCCAGCAGCCAAGGGCGACAGGGGGTGTACCCACAAGAGACCCAGTACTTC
CASSQGRQGVYPQETQYF
>TRBV10-3|.|TRBJ1-5|.
TGTGCCACCGGGGTGGGCCAGGGAAATCAGCCCCAGCATTTT
CATGVGQGNQPQHF
>TRBV2|.|TRBJ1-2|.
TGTGCCAGCAGTCCCCCCAAAGGCTACACCTTC
CASSPPKGYTF